The source of this T cell receptor (beta chain) is a study of neurological immune-mediated disorders. The CDR3 extends over 14 amino acids. The junction had 4 bases not matched to a gene; V was cut back by 4 bases and J by 4 bases. Germline CDR1 and CDR2: SGHDT and YYEEEE. The team produced cDNA through 5'RACE using 10-nucleotide random UMIs. TCRdb reprocessed the 5' RACE reads with MiXCR, giving one entry per CDR3 protein. The data contain about 60,000 distinct CDR3 sequences, 4.2% of them singletons. The table lists this clonotype with many counts. No antigen is known for it. General study points: Private repertoires in all groups were suggested by the finding that expanded clones across subjects shared no CDR3 amino acid sequences.

The sequenced material came from PBMCs. The genes are TRBV5-6 and TRBJ1-2; 10 bases match TRBD1. The clonotype comes from a man aged 45 to 65 with multiple sclerosis. The DNA for the CDR3 is TGTGCCAGCAGCCGCGGGACAGGGGCCTATGGCTACACCTTC. Amino acids: CASSRGTGAYGYTF. The full variable domain, with the rest looked up from reference TRBV5-6 and TRBJ1-2, is DAGVTQSPTHLIKTRGQQVTLRCSPKSGHDTVSWYQQALGQGPQFIFQYYEEEERQRGNFPDRFSGHQFPNYSSELNVNALLLGDSALYLCASSRGTGAYGYTFGSGTRLTVV.